Given below is one T cell receptor beta chain in context. These data originate in a study of OX40 agonist ivuxolimab in advanced cancers. The V end lost 1 base, the J end lost 6 bases, and 9 bases lay between the germline ends. The germline CDR1 and CDR2 sequences are GTSNPN and SVGIG (reference sequence). This CDR3 has 12 amino acids. Data came from immunoSEQ multiplex PCR; TCRdb stores just in-frame clones and leaves some out. The sample lists 23,000 or so clones, less than 90% seen once, with around 15% in the top ten. This sequence joins TRBV30 and TRBJ1-1; D gene unclear. The TCR originated in an adult with an advanced solid tumor such as melanoma, head and neck, liver or kidney cancer. Sequences were derived from CD4+ or CD8+ T cells sorted from blood, sampled in a trial of the OX40 agonist ivuxolimab. In nucleotides, the CDR3 is TGTGCCTGGAGTGCCCTTATTCCTGAAGCTTTCTTT. This gives the protein CAWSALIPEAFF. The full variable domain, with the rest looked up from reference TRBV30 and TRBJ1-1, is SQTIHQWPATLVQPVGSPLSLECTVEGTSNPNLYWYRQAAGRGLQLLFYSVGIGQISSEVPQNLSASRPQDRQFILSSKKLLLSDSGFYLCAWSALIPEAFFGQGTRLTVV.